This T cell receptor beta chain came from a study of control samples from healthy donors and cancer patients. This clone was observed a single time. Method: immunoSEQ multiplex PCR; TCRdb's copy keeps in-frame clones and lacks some. Altogether roughly 130,000 clones are present, 85% to 95% being singletons, with the ten largest covering 1.7%. The sequence came from a middle-aged man with head and neck cancer. Material: PBMCs.

CDR3 in DNA: TGTGCCAGCAGCCGCCCCCCAAGCATGAACACTGAAGCTTTCTTT. Protein product: CASSRPPSMNTEAFF. J is TRBJ1-1 and V is TRBV28; D is unclear. This CDR3 is built from 15 residues. Germline V gene sequence: CDR1 MDHEN, CDR2 SYDVKM. V was trimmed by 6 bases and J by 0 bases, leaving 14 bases between them.